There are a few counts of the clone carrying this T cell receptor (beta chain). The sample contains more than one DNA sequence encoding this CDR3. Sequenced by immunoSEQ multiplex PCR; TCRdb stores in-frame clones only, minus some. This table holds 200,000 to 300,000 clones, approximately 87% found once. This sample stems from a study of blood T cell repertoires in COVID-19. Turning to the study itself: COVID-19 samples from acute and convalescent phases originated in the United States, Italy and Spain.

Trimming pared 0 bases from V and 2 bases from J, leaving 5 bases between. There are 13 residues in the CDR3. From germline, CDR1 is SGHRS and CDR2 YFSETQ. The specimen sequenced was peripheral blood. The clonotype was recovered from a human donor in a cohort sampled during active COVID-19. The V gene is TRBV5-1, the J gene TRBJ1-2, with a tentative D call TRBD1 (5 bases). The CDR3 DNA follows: TGCGCCAGCAGCTTGGGACAGAACTATGGCTACACCTTC. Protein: CASSLGQNYGYTF. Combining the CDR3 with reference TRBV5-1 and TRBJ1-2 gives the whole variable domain KAGVTQTPRYLIKTRGQQVTLSCSPISGHRSVSWYQQTPGQGLQFLFEYFSETQRNKGNFPGRFSGRQFSNSRSEMNVSTLELGDSALYLCASSLGQNYGYTFGSGTRLTVV.